The clone carrying this TCR beta chain occurred many times. Germline V gives CDR1 SGDLS, CDR2 YYNGEE. CDR3 size: 15 residues. The V end lost 0 bases, the J end lost 4 bases, and 13 bases lay between the germline ends. Study processing details: Amplifying reference gene primers gave estimates of nucleated cell counts. The protocol was immunoSEQ multiplex PCR, while the TCRdb copy is restricted to in-frame clones and leaves out a portion. V, J and clone size reflect that table, while D and trimming were determined from the DNA. The sample shows some 74,000 clones, 80% of them seen only once. This specimen belongs to a study of blood T cell repertoires in COVID-19. Study-wide context: Acute and convalescent COVID-19 specimens originated in the United States, Italy and Spain. T cells, B-cell-depleted T cells, or PBMCs supplied cDNA or gDNA.

The clonotype was recovered from a human donor in a cohort sampled during active COVID-19. The chain links TRBV9 to TRBJ1-2; D unclear. Material for sequencing was peripheral blood. CDR3 DNA sequence: TGTGCCAGCAGCGTAGAAGCGTCTTCAATCTATGGCTACACCTTC. Amino acid sequence: CASSVEASSIYGYTF.